A selection of T cell receptor beta chains follows, all from one sample in a study of blood T cell repertoires in COVID-19. Repertoires were generated with immunoSEQ multiplex PCR, while TCRdb's copy carries only in-frame clones and drops some. The table records 150,000 to 200,000 clones, roughly 84% of them present only once. The sequenced material came from peripheral blood. All receptors derive from a woman aged 45-65 years with COVID-19, enrolled during active disease. Both conserved end residues are part of each CDR3. Each record gives: J gene, V gene, CDR3 length, D gene, clone size, CDR3 DNA, CDR3 protein. The D gene is left open where the match is weak. Not every row has a clone size; where given, it reads once, few, many or a size class.

TRBJ1-3 | TRBV3-1/TRBV3-2 | 13 | NA | NA | TGTGCCAGCAGCCAAGGACAGGGAAACACCATATATTTT | CASSQGQGNTIYF
TRBJ2-1 | TRBV15 | 15 | TRBD2 | once | TGTGCCACCAGCGAAACTAGCGGGGGGTACAATGAGCAGTTCTTC | CATSETSGGYNEQFF
TRBJ1-1 | TRBV30 | 13 | TRBD1 | NA | TGTGCCTGGCTTGGACAGGCGAACACTGAAGCTTTCTTT | CAWLGQANTEAFF
TRBJ1-4 | TRBV2 | 15 | NA | NA | TGTGCCAGCAGTGAAGTGGCAACAACTAATGAAAAACTGTTTTTT | CASSEVATTNEKLFF
TRBJ1-1 | TRBV24-1 | 15 | NA | NA | TGTGCCACCAGTGATCCTAGGACAGAGAACACTGAAGCTTTCTTT | CATSDPRTENTEAFF
TRBJ1-1 | TRBV12-3/TRBV12-4 | 12 | NA | NA | TGTGCCAGCGGCAATCACGCATCTGAAGCTTTCTTT | CASGNHASEAFF
TRBJ2-6 | TRBV6-1 | 18 | NA | NA | TGTGCCAGCAGTGAATACGAGGGACACAGCTCTGGGGCCAACGTCCTGACTTTC | CASSEYEGHSSGANVLTF
TRBJ1-1 | TRBV18 | 15 | TRBD1 | NA | TGTGCCAGCTCACCAGACCTACGGAGGGGGCAGGAAGCTTTCTTT | CASSPDLRRGQEAFF
TRBJ2-1 | TRBV30 | 13 | NA | few | TGTGCCTGGAGGAACCCACAGGGAAATGAGCAGTTCTTC | CAWRNPQGNEQFF
TRBJ2-1 | TRBV9 | 15 | TRBD2 | NA | TGTGCCAGCAGCGTTTCTAGCGGGGGGAGGGATGAGCAGTTCTTC | CASSVSSGGRDEQFF
TRBJ1-2 | TRBV23-1 | 17 | TRBD1 | NA | TGCGCCAGCAGCACTCGGAGACAGGGGACTCCTAACTATGGCTACACCTTC | CASSTRRQGTPNYGYTF
TRBJ2-1 | TRBV27 | 15 | NA | NA | TGTGCCAGCAGTTTGTTTGGGGCAGCCTACAATGAGCAGTTCTTC | CASSLFGAAYNEQFF
TRBJ2-5 | TRBV28 | 16 | TRBD1 | NA | TGTGCCAGCAGTATGGATTATACAGGGGCCCACGAGACCCAGTACTTC | CASSMDYTGAHETQYF
TRBJ2-7 | TRBV29-1 | 12 | TRBD1 | NA | TGCAGCGTTGGGACAGGGATATACGAGCAGTACTTC | CSVGTGIYEQYF
TRBJ1-5 | TRBV3-1/TRBV3-2 | 18 | TRBD1 | once | TGTGCCAGCAGCCAAGATCATCCCTGGACAGGTAGCAATCAGCCCCAGCATTTT | CASSQDHPWTGSNQPQHF
TRBJ1-2 | TRBV3-1/TRBV3-2 | 14 | TRBD1 | NA | TGTGCCAGCAGCTACTCGACAGGGGGCGCTGGCTACACCTTC | CASSYSTGGAGYTF
TRBJ1-5 | TRBV5-1 | 15 | TRBD1 | NA | TGCGCCAGCAGCGAAGGGACAGCTAGCAATCAGCCCCAGCATTTT | CASSEGTASNQPQHF
TRBJ2-7 | TRBV19 | 14 | NA | NA | TGTGCCAGTAGTAACGCTAACTTGGCCTACGAGCAGTACTTC | CASSNANLAYEQYF
TRBJ2-1 | TRBV7-2 | 15 | TRBD2 | NA | TGTGCCAGCAGCACGGGACTAGCGGGGATGAATGAGCAGTTCTTC | CASSTGLAGMNEQFF
TRBJ2-5 | TRBV6-1 | 13 | NA | NA | TGTGCCAGCAGTGAATGGCTAGAAGAGACCCAGTACTTC | CASSEWLEETQYF
TRBJ2-1 | TRBV6-5 | 16 | TRBD1 | NA | TGTGCCAGCAGTTACAACACAGGGGGCGCGTCCAATGAGCAGTTCTTC | CASSYNTGGASNEQFF
TRBJ1-2 | TRBV6-5 | 14 | TRBD1 | NA | TGTGCCAGCCGGGACAGGGGAAATTACTATGGCTACACCTTC | CASRDRGNYYGYTF
TRBJ2-7 | TRBV12-5 | 17 | TRBD1 | NA | TGTGCTAGTGGTTTGCCCCAGCAGGGGGCCATCTACTTTGAGCAGTACTTC | CASGLPQQGAIYFEQYF
TRBJ2-2 | TRBV3-1/TRBV3-2 | 15 | NA | NA | TGTGCCAGCAGCCACCCGAGCCTGAACACCGGGGAGCTGTTTTTT | CASSHPSLNTGELFF
TRBJ1-2 | TRBV7-2 | 12 | NA | NA | TGTGCCAGCAGCTCCGACAGAGCGGGCTACACCTTC | CASSSDRAGYTF
TRBJ2-1 | TRBV5-3 | 13 | NA | NA | TGTGCCAGAAGCGTGGGACGGGACAATGAGCAGTTCTTC | CARSVGRDNEQFF
TRBJ2-7 | TRBV5-1 | 15 | TRBD1 | NA | TGCGCCAGCAGCTTGGAGGACAGGGGACCCTACGAGCAGTACTTC | CASSLEDRGPYEQYF
TRBJ2-2 | TRBV7-3 | 17 | NA | NA | TGTGCCAGCAGCTTAATGCCCGGCTTCCTGGGAGGCGGGGAGCTGTTTTTT | CASSLMPGFLGGGELFF
TRBJ1-3 | TRBV14 | 15 | NA | NA | TGTGCCAGCAGCCAAGGGGGGGGCTCTGGAAACACCATATATTTT | CASSQGGGSGNTIYF
TRBJ2-1 | TRBV11-1 | 15 | TRBD2 | NA | TGTGCCAGCAGCTTGGGCGGGAGCTCCTACAATGAGCAGTTCTTC | CASSLGGSSYNEQFF
TRBJ2-5 | TRBV6-2/TRBV6-3 | 14 | NA | NA | TGTGCCAGCAGTTACAGGGGTGCGGGGGAGACCCAGTACTTC | CASSYRGAGETQYF
TRBJ2-7 | TRBV19 | 14 | TRBD2 | NA | TGTGCCAGTAGTATAGATCCCTCTAGCGGCGAGCAGTACTTC | CASSIDPSSGEQYF
TRBJ1-2 | TRBV6-6 | 15 | TRBD1 | NA | TGTGCCAGCAGTCGTCCGGGACAGGGGGGCTATGGCTACACCTTC | CASSRPGQGGYGYTF
TRBJ1-1 | TRBV6-5 | 15 | NA | NA | TGTGCCAGCAGAAAAGTGGTGGGGGGAGGGACTGAAGCTTTCTTT | CASRKVVGGGTEAFF
TRBJ2-3 | TRBV6-2/TRBV6-3 | 15 | TRBD2 | NA | TGTGCCAGCAGTTCACTAGCGGTGTTATCAGATACGCAGTATTTT | CASSSLAVLSDTQYF
TRBJ2-1 | TRBV19 | 16 | TRBD1 | NA | TGTGCCAGTAGTATATTCACAGGGGGCGTAGGCAATGAGCAGTTCTTC | CASSIFTGGVGNEQFF
TRBJ2-3 | TRBV10-3 | 13 | NA | NA | TGTGCCATCAGTAGCGATGGAACAGATACGCAGTATTTT | CAISSDGTDTQYF
TRBJ2-1 | TRBV7-6 | 19 | TRBD1 | NA | TGTGCCAGCAGCTTAGAGGACAGGGGTCTGGGAAGCTCCTACAATGAGCAGTTCTTC | CASSLEDRGLGSSYNEQFF
TRBJ2-2 | TRBV29-1 | 14 | TRBD1 | NA | TGCAGCGTTTCGGACAGGGTGGATGCCGGGGAGCTGTTTTTT | CSVSDRVDAGELFF
TRBJ1-4 | TRBV7-9 | 15 | NA | NA | TGTGCCAGCAGCCCGGGGGGGACGACTAATGAAAAACTGTTTTTT | CASSPGGTTNEKLFF
TRBJ2-2 | TRBV4-1 | 13 | NA | NA | TGCGCCAGCAGCCAAGGAGGGAACGGGGAGCTGTTTTTT | CASSQGGNGELFF
TRBJ2-3 | TRBV6-1 | 15 | NA | NA | TGTGCCAGCAGTGAACGGACTTCTGGGACAGATACGCAGTATTTT | CASSERTSGTDTQYF
TRBJ1-1 | TRBV7-2 | 13 | NA | NA | TGTGCCAGCATCCTGACAGCGTACACTGAAGCTTTCTTT | CASILTAYTEAFF
TRBJ1-5 | TRBV27 | 12 | NA | NA | TGTGCCAGCAGTCCCCTCGATCAGCCCCAGCATTTT | CASSPLDQPQHF
TRBJ1-3 | TRBV19 | 13 | NA | NA | TGTGCTGGAGGGGAATTCTCTGGAAACACCATATATTTT | CAGGEFSGNTIYF
TRBJ2-2 | TRBV28 | 15 | NA | NA | TGTGCCAGCAGTTTGGGTTGGGGAGTAGACGGGGAGCTGTTTTTT | CASSLGWGVDGELFF
TRBJ2-4 | TRBV19 | 13 | TRBD1 | NA | TGTGCCAGTAGTTCCGACAGGGGAGGCATTCAGTACTTC | CASSSDRGGIQYF
TRBJ2-1 | TRBV10-1 | 14 | NA | NA | TGCGCCAGCAGTGATGGTCCCATGGGGCATGAGCAGTTCTTC | CASSDGPMGHEQFF
TRBJ2-5 | TRBV10-3 | 17 | TRBD2 | NA | TGTGCCATCAGTGACAGACTAGCGGGGGGACCCCAAGAGACCCAGTACTTC | CAISDRLAGGPQETQYF
TRBJ2-7 | TRBV3-1/TRBV3-2 | 17 | NA | once | TGTGCCAGCAGCCAAGATTTCGGCGGGGTGATTGCCTACGAGCAGTACTTC | CASSQDFGGVIAYEQYF
TRBJ2-3 | TRBV9 | 15 | TRBD2 | NA | TGTGCCAGCAGCGGCTTAGCGGGGTACACAGATACGCAGTATTTT | CASSGLAGYTDTQYF
TRBJ1-5 | TRBV6-5 | 15 | NA | NA | TGTGCCAGCAGTTACTCAGGGGAGGACATGCAGCCCCAGCATTTT | CASSYSGEDMQPQHF
TRBJ2-1 | TRBV3-1/TRBV3-2 | 16 | TRBD2 | NA | TGTGCCAGCAGCCACACGACTAGCGGGGGTCGCAATGAGCAGTTCTTC | CASSHTTSGGRNEQFF
TRBJ2-3 | TRBV4-2 | 15 | TRBD2 | NA | TGTGCCAGCAGCCAGGGACTAGCGGACACAGATACGCAGTATTTT | CASSQGLADTDTQYF